The clone carrying this T cell receptor (beta chain) was detected a few times. Repertoires were generated with immunoSEQ multiplex PCR, while TCRdb's copy carries only in-frame clones and drops some. The table lists some 290,000 clones, around 86% of them singletons, with over 2.5% in the top ten. This specimen belongs to a study of blood T cell repertoires in COVID-19. CDR1 is SNHLY, CDR2 FYNNEI, per germline. CDR3 length: 13 residues. Trimming stripped 4 bases from V and 6 bases from J, with 10 bases between. The V gene is TRBV2, the J gene TRBJ1-5; no clear D. Sequencing input: peripheral blood. The sequence was obtained from a woman aged 55 to 70 with active or convalescent COVID-19. In nucleotides, the CDR3 is TGTGCCAGCAGTGGGATGACGGGTCAGCCCCAGCATTTT. Its translation is CASSGMTGQPQHF.